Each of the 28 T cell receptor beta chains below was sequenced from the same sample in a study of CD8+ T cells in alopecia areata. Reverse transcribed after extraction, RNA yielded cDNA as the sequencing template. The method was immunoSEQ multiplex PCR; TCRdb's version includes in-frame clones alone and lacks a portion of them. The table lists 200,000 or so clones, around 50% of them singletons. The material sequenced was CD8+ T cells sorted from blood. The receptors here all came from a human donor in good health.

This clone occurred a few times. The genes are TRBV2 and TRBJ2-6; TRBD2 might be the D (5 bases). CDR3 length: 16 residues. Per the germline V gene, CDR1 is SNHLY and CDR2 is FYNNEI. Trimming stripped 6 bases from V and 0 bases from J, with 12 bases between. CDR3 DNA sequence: TGTGCCAGCAGGGGTATGGGGAGCTCTGGGGCCAACGTCCTGACTTTC. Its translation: CASRGMGSSGANVLTF.

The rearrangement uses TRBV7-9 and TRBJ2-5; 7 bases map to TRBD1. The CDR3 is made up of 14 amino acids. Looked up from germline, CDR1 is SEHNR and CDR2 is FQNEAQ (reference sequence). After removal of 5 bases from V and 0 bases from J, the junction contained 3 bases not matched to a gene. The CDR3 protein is CASSPDRDQETQYF. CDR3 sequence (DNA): TGTGCCAGCAGCCCCGACAGGGACCAAGAGACCCAGTACTTC.

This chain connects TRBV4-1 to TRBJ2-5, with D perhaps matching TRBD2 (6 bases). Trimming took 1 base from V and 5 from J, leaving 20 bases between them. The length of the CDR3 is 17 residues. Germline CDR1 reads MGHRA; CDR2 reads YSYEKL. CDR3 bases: TGCGCCAGCAGCCAAGTTGCGACGGGGGAGCTCGTGGAGACCCAGTACTTC. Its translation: CASSQVATGELVETQYF.

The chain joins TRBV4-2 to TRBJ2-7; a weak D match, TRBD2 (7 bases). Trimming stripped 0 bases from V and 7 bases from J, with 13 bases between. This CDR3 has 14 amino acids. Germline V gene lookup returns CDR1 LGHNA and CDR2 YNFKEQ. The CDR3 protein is CASSQEGGAWEQYF. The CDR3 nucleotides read TGTGCCAGCAGCCAAGAAGGGGGGGCGTGGGAGCAGTACTTC.

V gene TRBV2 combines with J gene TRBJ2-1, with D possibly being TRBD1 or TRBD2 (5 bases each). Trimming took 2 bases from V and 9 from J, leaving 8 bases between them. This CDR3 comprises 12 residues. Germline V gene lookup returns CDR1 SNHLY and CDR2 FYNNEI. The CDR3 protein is CASSESGGEQFF. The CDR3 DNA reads TGTGCCAGCAGTGAAAGTGGGGGTGAGCAGTTCTTC.

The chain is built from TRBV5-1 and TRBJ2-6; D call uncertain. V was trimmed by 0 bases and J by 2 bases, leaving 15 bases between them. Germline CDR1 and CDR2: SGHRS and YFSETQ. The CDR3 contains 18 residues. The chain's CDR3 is CASSLERSGYAGANVLTF. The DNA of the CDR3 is TGCGCCAGCAGCTTGGAAAGGTCCGGATACGCTGGGGCCAACGTCCTGACTTTC.

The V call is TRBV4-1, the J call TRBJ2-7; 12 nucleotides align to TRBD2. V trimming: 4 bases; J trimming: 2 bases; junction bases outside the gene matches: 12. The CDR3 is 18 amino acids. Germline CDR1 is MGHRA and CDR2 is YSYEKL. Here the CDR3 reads CASSPTSGGAIRAYEQYF. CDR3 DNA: TGCGCCAGCAGCCCGACTAGCGGGGGCGCCATACGGGCCTACGAGCAGTACTTC.

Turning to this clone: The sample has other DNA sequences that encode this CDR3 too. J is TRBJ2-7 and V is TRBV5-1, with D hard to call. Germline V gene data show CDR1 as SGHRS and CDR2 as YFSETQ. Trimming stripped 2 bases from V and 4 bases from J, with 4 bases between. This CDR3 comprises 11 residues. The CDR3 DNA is TGCGCCAGCAGCTTCGCTTACGAGCAGTACTTC. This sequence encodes CASSFAYEQYF.

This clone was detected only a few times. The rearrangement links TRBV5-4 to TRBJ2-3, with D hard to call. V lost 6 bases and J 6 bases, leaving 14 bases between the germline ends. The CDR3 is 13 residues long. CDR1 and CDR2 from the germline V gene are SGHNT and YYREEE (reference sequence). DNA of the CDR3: TGTGCCAGCACCTGGCCGGGTGGGGATACGCAGTATTTT. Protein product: CASTWPGGDTQYF.

The CDR3 is CAWSVFEYEQYF. CDR3 sequence (DNA): TGTGCCTGGAGTGTGTTCGAGTACGAGCAGTACTTC. The rearrangement joins TRBV30 to TRBJ2-7, with D uncertain. Trimming stripped 0 bases from V and 4 bases from J, with 7 bases between. This CDR3 spans 12 amino acids. Germline lookup yields CDR1 GTSNPN and CDR2 SVGIG (reference sequence).

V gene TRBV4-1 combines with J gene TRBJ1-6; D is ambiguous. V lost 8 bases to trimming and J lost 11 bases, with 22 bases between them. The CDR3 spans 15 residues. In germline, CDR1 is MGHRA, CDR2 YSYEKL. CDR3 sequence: CASSPLRVPMAPLHF. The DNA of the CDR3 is TGCGCCAGCTCGCCCCTCCGGGTACCCATGGCACCCCTCCACTTT.

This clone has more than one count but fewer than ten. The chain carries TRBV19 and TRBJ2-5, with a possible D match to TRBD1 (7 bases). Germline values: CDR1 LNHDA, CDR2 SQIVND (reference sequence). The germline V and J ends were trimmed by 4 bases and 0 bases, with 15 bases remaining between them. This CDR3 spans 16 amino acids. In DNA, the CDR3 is TGTGCCAGTAGTAGCAGGGGGGCGGGGTACCAAGAGACCCAGTACTTC. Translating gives CASSSRGAGYQETQYF.

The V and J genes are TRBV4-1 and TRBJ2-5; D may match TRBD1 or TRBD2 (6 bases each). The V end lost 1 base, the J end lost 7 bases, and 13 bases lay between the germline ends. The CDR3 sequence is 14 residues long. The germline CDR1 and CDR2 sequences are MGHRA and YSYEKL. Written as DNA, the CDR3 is TGCGCCAGCAGCCAAGTCGGGGGCCCCGGGACCCAGTACTTC. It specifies CASSQVGGPGTQYF.

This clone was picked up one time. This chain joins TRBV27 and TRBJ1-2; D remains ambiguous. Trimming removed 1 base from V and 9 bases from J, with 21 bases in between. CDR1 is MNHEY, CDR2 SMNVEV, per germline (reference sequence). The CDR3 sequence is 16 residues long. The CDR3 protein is CASSLYGIDGPMSYTF. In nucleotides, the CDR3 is TGTGCCAGCAGTTTATACGGAATTGACGGACCCATGAGCTACACCTTC.

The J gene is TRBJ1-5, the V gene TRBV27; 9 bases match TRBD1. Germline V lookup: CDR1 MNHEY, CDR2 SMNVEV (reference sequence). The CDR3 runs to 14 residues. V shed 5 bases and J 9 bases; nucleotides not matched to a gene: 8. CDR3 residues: CASSHGQGTSPQHF. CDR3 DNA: TGTGCCAGCAGTCATGGACAGGGGACTTCGCCCCAGCATTTT.

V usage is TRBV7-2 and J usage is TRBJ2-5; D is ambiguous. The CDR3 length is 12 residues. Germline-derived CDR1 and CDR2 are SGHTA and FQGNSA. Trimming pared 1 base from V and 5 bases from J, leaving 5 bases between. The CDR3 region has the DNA TGTGCCAGCAGCTTAGGATGGGAGACCCAGTACTTC. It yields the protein CASSLGWETQYF.

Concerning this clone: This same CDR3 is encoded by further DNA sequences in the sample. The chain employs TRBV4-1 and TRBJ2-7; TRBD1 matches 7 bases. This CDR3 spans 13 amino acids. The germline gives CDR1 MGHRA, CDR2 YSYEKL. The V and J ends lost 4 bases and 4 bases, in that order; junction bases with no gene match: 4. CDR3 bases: TGCGCCAGCAGCCCCAGACAGGGTTACGAGCAGTACTTC. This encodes CASSPRQGYEQYF.

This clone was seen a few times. DNA for the CDR3: TGTGCCAGCAGTGAGATCTCTGGAAACACCATATATTTT. Its protein product is CASSEISGNTIYF. This chain uses TRBV2 with TRBJ1-3; the D is unclear. Trimming stripped 3 bases from V and 0 bases from J, with 3 bases between. Germline lookup yields CDR1 SNHLY and CDR2 FYNNEI. The CDR3 sequence is 13 residues long.

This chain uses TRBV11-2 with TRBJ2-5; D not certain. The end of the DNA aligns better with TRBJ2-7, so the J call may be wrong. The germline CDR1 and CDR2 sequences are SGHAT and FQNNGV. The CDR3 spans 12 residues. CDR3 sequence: CASSLDTYEQYF. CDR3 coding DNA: TGTGCCAGCAGCTTAGACACCTACGAGCAGTACTTC.

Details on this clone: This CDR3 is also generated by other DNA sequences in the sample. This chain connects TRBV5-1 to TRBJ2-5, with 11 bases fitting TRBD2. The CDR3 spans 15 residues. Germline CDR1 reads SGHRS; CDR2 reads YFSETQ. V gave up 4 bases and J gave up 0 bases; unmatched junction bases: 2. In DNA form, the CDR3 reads TGCGCCAGCAGCCTACTAGCGGGGGACCAAGAGACCCAGTACTTC. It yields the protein CASSLLAGDQETQYF.

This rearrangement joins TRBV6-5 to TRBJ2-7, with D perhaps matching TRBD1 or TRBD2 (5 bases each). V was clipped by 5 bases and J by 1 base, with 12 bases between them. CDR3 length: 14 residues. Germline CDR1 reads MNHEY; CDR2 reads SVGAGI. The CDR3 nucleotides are TGTGCCAGCAGTACCCTCGGGGCTTCCTACGAGCAGTACTTC. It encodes CASSTLGASYEQYF.

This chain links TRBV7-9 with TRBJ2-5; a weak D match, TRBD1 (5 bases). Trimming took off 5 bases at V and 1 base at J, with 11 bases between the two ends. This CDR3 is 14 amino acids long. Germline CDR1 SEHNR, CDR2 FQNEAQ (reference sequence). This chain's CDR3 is CASSPDTAQETQYF. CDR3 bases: TGTGCCAGCAGCCCGGACACCGCCCAAGAGACCCAGTACTTC.

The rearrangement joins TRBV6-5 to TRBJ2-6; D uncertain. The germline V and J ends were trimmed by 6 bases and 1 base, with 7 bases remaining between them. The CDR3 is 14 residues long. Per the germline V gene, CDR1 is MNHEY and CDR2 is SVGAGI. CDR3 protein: CASSPVSGANVLTF. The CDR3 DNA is TGTGCCAGCAGCCCGGTATCTGGGGCCAACGTCCTGACTTTC.

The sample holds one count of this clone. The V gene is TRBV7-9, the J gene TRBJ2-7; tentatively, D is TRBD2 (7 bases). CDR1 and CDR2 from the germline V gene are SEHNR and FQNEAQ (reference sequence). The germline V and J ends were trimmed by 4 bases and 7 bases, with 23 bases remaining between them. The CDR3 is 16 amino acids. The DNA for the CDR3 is TGTGCCAGCAGCTCCCCTCGGGCTAGCGGAACAGGGGAGCAGTACTTC. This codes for CASSSPRASGTGEQYF.

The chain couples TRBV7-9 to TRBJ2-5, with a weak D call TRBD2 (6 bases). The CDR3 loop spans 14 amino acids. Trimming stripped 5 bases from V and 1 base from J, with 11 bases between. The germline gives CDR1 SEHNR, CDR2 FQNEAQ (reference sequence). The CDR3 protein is CASSPGLSQETQYF. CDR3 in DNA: TGTGCCAGCAGCCCCGGACTATCCCAAGAGACCCAGTACTTC.

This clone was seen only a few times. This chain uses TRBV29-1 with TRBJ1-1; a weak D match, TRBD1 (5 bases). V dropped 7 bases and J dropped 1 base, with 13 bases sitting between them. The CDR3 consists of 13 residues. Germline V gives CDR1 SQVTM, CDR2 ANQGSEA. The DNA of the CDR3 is TGCAGCGCCACAGGTCCCTCGAACACTGAAGCTTTCTTT. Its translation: CSATGPSNTEAFF.

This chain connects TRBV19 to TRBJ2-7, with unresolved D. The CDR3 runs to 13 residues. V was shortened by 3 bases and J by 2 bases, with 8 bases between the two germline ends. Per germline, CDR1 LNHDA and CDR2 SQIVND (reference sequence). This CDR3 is CASSMAPPYEQYF. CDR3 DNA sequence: TGTGCCAGTAGTATGGCGCCACCCTACGAGCAGTACTTC. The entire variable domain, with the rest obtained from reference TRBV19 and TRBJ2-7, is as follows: DGGITQSPKYLFRKEGQNVTLSCEQNLNHDAMYWYRQDPGQGLRLIYYSQIVNDFQKGDIAEGYSVSREKKESFPLTVTSAQKNPTAFYLCASSMAPPYEQYFGPGTRLTVT.

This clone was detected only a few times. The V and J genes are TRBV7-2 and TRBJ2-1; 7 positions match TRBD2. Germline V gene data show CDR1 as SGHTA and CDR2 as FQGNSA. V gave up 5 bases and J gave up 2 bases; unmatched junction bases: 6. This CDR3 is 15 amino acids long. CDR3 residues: CASSLRGSTYNEQFF. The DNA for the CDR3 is TGTGCCAGCAGCCTCCGCGGGAGTACCTACAATGAGCAGTTCTTC.